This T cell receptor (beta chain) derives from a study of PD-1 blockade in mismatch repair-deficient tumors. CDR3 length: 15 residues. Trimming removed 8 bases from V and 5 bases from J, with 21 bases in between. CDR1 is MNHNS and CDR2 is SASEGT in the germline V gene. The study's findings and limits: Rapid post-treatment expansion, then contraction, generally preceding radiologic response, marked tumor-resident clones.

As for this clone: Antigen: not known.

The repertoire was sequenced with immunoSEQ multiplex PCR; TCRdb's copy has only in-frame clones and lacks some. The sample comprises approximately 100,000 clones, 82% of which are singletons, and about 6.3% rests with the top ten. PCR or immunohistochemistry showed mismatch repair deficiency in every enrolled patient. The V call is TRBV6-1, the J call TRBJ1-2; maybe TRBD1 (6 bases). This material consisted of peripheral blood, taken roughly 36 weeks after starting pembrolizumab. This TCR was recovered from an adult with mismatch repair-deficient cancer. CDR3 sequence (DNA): TGTGCCAGCCGGGGGGCCGTCGACAGTCTTTATGGCTACACCTTC. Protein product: CASRGAVDSLYGYTF.